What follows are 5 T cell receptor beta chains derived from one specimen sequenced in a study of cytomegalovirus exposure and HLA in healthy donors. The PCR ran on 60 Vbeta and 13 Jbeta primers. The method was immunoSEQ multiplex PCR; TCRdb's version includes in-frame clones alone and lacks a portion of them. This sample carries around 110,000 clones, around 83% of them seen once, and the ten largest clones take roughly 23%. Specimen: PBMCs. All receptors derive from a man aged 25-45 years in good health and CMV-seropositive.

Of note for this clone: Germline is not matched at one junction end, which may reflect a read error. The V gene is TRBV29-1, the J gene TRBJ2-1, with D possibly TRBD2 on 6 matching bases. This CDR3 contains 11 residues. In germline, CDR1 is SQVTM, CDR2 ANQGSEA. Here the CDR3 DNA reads TGTGCGAGTGGGGGGTACAATGAGCAGTTCTTC. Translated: CASGGYNEQFF.

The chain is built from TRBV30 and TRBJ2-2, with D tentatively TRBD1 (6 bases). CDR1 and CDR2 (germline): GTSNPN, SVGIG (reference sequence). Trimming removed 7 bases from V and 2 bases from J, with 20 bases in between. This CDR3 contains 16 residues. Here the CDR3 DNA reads TGTGCCTTGGAAAGTGTTGGACAGCAAAACACCGGGGAGCTGTTTTTT. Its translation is CALESVGQQNTGELFF.

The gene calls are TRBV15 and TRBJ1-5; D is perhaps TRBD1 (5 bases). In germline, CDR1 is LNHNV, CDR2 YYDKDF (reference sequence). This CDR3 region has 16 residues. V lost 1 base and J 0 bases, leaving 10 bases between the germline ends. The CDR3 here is CATSRGSRDSNQPQHF. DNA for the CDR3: TGTGCCACCAGCAGAGGGTCCAGGGATAGCAATCAGCCCCAGCATTTT.

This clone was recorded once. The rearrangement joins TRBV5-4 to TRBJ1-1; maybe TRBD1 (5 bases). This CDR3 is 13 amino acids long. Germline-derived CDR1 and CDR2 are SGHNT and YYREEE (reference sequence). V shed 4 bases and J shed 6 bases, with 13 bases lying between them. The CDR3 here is CASSGQSGPEAFF. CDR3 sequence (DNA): TGTGCCAGCAGCGGGCAATCAGGGCCTGAAGCTTTCTTT.

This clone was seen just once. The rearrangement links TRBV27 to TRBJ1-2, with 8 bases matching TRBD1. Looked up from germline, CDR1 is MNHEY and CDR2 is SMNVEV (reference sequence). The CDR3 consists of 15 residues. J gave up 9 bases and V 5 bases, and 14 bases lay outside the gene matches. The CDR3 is CASSPYRTGTFSYTF. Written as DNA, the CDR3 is TGTGCCAGCAGTCCCTACCGGACAGGGACTTTTAGCTACACCTTC.